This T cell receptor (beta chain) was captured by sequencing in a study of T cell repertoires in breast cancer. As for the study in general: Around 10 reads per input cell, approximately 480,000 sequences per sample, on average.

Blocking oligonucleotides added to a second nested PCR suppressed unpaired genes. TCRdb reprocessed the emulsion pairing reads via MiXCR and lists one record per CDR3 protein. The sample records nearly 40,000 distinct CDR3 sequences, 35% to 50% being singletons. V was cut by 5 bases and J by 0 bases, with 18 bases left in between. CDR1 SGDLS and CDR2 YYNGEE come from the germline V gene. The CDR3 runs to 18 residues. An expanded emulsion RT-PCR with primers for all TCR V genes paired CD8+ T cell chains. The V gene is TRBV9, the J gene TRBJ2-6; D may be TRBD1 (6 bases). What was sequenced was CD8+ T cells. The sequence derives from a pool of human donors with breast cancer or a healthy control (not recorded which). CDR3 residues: CASSVKGERGSGANVLTF. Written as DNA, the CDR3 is TGTGCCAGCAGTGTAAAGGGGGAGAGAGGCTCTGGGGCCAACGTCCTGACTTTC.